This T cell receptor beta chain was captured by sequencing in a study of blood T cell repertoires in COVID-19. For the study at large: The United States, Italy and Spain provided the acute and convalescent COVID-19 samples. PBMCs, B-cell-depleted T cells, or T cells provided the cDNA or gDNA that made up the material.

Using immunoSEQ multiplex PCR, the repertoire was profiled, and TCRdb retains in-frame clones only, with some absent. The repertoire has under 70,000 clones, about 90% of them found once; the top ten carry about 7.3%. This clone was seen only a few times. The sequenced material came from peripheral blood. This sequence originates from a woman in her sixties or seventies with active or convalescent COVID-19.

CDR3 in DNA: TGTGCCAGCAGCTTCTGGGCGGGAGCGGCCACCGGGGAGCTGTTTTTT. This codes for CASSFWAGAATGELFF. This chain uses TRBV7-9 with TRBJ2-2; TRBD2 agrees at 7 bases. This CDR3 has 16 amino acids. Germline CDR1 reads SEHNR; CDR2 reads FQNEAQ (reference sequence). Trimming took 3 bases from V and 4 from J; bases not matched to a gene: 8.